This T cell receptor (beta chain) came from a study of blood T cell repertoires in COVID-19. Study background: Collection of acute and convalescent COVID-19 samples took place in the United States, Italy and Spain.

Per the germline V gene, CDR1 is SGHRS and CDR2 is YFSETQ. Losses at the gene ends were 4 bases for V and 5 bases for J; bases not matched to a gene: 3. This CDR3 contains 14 residues. As processed by the authors: Nucleated cell number was recorded as an estimate derived from reference gene primer amplification. Only in-frame clones appear in the TCRdb table, and some are missing; sequencing was by immunoSEQ multiplex PCR. The V and J calls and clone size are taken from that table; D and trimming were inferred from the DNA. The profile shows 230,000 or so clones, around 86% of them singletons. The sequencing sample was made of peripheral blood. The source of this sequence is a human donor in a cohort sampled during active COVID-19. V and J are TRBV5-1 and TRBJ2-7; TRBD2 agrees at 13 bases. CDR3 in DNA: TGCGCCAGCAGCACCGGACTAGCGGGAGACGAGCAGTACTTC. This translates into CASSTGLAGDEQYF.